Here is one TCR beta chain with its context. The data belong to a study of blood T cell repertoires in COVID-19. Across the study: COVID-19 samples collected from the United States, Italy and Spain covered acute and convalescent phases. The analysed material was cDNA or gDNA that came from T cells, B-cell-depleted T cells, or PBMCs.

Germline-derived CDR1 and CDR2 are SQVTM and ANQGSEA. The CDR3 extends over 15 amino acids. V lost 1 base to trimming and J lost 6 bases; unmatched junction nucleotides: 8. In the authors' workflow: From reference gene primer amplification, estimates of nucleated cell counts were derived. Libraries were prepared by immunoSEQ multiplex PCR; TCRdb keeps only in-frame clonotypes and omits some of them. That table gives V, J and clone size, and the DNA gave D and trimming. The table records about 120,000 clones, 85% of them present only once. The rearrangement uses TRBV29-1 and TRBJ2-3, with 9 bases matching TRBD2. The specimen was peripheral blood. The TCR originated in a human donor in a cohort sampled during active COVID-19. The CDR3 DNA reads as TGCAGCGTTGAAGCTCCCAGCGGGGGGCCGGATACGCAGTATTTT. Protein: CSVEAPSGGPDTQYF.